The following is a TCR beta chain sequence with its context. Libraries were prepared by immunoSEQ multiplex PCR; TCRdb keeps only in-frame clonotypes and omits some of them. The sample holds 7,500 or so clones, 80% to 85% seen once. The data derive from a study of T cells after somatic rescue of genetic block. Germline CDR1 and CDR2: MNHEY and SVGAGI. V was clipped by 5 bases and J by 0 bases, with 14 bases between them. The CDR3 is 15 residues long. Sequenced material: peripheral blood mononuclear cells (PBMCs). This clonotype originated in a boy between 5 and 17 years old. The chain combines TRBV6-5 with TRBJ2-7; D may be TRBD1 or TRBD2 (6 bases each). The DNA of the CDR3 is TGTGCCAGCAGTCCTCGAAAGGGGGGCTCCTACGAGCAGTACTTC. Its translation is CASSPRKGGSYEQYF.